Presented here are 9 T cell receptor beta chains from one specimen sequenced in a study of cytomegalovirus exposure and HLA in healthy donors. The PCR contained 60 Vbeta and 13 Jbeta primers. Here immunoSEQ multiplex PCR was the method, and the copy in TCRdb shows in-frame clones only, minus some. The table records about 150,000 clones, around 70% of them present only once. Sequencing input: PBMCs. These receptors came from a man aged 35-49 years in good health and CMV-seronegative.

Worth noting for this clone: Sequence at one end of the junction differs from germline and may be a read error. The chain recombines TRBV5-5 with TRBJ2-3; D gene unclear. The CDR3 runs 14 residues. CDR1 and CDR2 (germline): SGHKS, YYEKEE (reference sequence). The CDR3 DNA is TGTGCCAGCAGCTTGATCACGAGCACGGATACGCAGTATTTT. Translation gives CASSLITSTDTQYF.

The chain employs TRBV2 and TRBJ1-2, with a weak D call TRBD1 (5 bases). There are 12 residues in the CDR3. Per the germline V gene, CDR1 is SNHLY and CDR2 is FYNNEI. V was clipped by 8 bases and J by 1 base, with 8 bases between them. The CDR3 region is CASRRDNYGYTF. CDR3 in DNA: TGTGCCAGCCGCAGGGATAACTATGGCTACACCTTC.

V gene TRBV7-7 combines with J gene TRBJ2-5, with a weak D call TRBD1 (6 bases). CDR1 is SSHAT and CDR2 is FNYEAQ in the germline V gene (reference sequence). The CDR3 totals 14 residues. The germline V and J ends were trimmed by 5 bases and 4 bases, with 14 bases remaining between them. The chain's CDR3 is CASSLTGLGETQYF. For the CDR3, the DNA is TGTGCCAGCAGCCTTACAGGGTTGGGAGAGACCCAGTACTTC.

The chain couples TRBV28 to TRBJ2-7, with 14 bases identical to TRBD2. The V gene end was trimmed by 4 bases and the J gene end by 3 bases; junction bases not matched to a gene: 5. CDR3 length: 16 residues. Germline V CDR1 and CDR2: MDHEN, SYDVKM. DNA of the CDR3: TGTGCCAGCAGTTCCTCGGGACTAGCGGGAGTCTACGAGCAGTACTTC. Translation: CASSSSGLAGVYEQYF.

The chain links TRBV5-1 to TRBJ2-3; maybe TRBD1 (5 bases). This CDR3 has 14 residues. V was cut by 0 bases and J by 1 base, with 6 bases left in between. Germline values: CDR1 SGHRS, CDR2 YFSETQ. DNA of the CDR3: TGCGCCAGCAGCTTGGTACAGGGCACAGATACGCAGTATTTT. Translating it yields CASSLVQGTDTQYF.

This clone was seen only once. The chain has TRBV5-1 and TRBJ2-7; maybe TRBD2 (6 bases). This CDR3 is 13 amino acids long. The germline V and J ends were trimmed by 0 bases and 4 bases, with 8 bases remaining between them. Looked up from germline, CDR1 is SGHRS and CDR2 is YFSETQ. The CDR3: CASSLDGRYEQYF. CDR3 DNA: TGCGCCAGCAGCTTGGATGGGAGGTACGAGCAGTACTTC.

The J gene is TRBJ1-2, the V gene TRBV7-9; 8 bases agree with TRBD1. J gave up 7 bases and V 5 bases, and 9 bases lay outside the gene matches. CDR1 and CDR2 from the germline V gene are SEHNR and FQNEAQ (reference sequence). The CDR3 sequence is 14 residues long. CDR3 sequence: CASSIDRGRGGYTF. CDR3 nucleotide sequence: TGTGCCAGCAGCATCGACAGGGGAAGAGGTGGCTACACCTTC.

This clone was seen just once. V gene TRBV6-6 combines with J gene TRBJ2-5, with D tentatively TRBD2 (5 bases). The CDR3 runs to 11 residues. Germline lookup yields CDR1 MNHNY and CDR2 SVGAGI (reference sequence). V shed 5 bases and J shed 7 bases, with 8 bases lying between them. Written as DNA, the CDR3 is TGTGCCAGCAGTCCCGGAGGGACCCAGTACTTC. Encoded protein: CASSPGGTQYF.

A few counts support this clone. This chain links TRBV27 with TRBJ1-4; TRBD1 matches 7 bases. The CDR3 totals 15 residues. V was clipped by 0 bases and J by 7 bases; unmatched bases: 5. Germline-derived CDR1 and CDR2 are MNHEY and SMNVEV (reference sequence). The CDR3 nucleotides read TGTGCCAGCAGTTTATCGACAGGGTCGGGTGAAAAACTGTTTTTT. Its translation is CASSLSTGSGEKLFF. The variable domain in full, with the rest retrieved from reference TRBV27 and TRBJ1-4, is EAQVTQNPRYLITVTGKKLTVTCSQNMNHEYMSWYRQDPGLGLRQIYYSMNVEVTDKGDVPEGYKVSRKEKRNFPLILESPSPNQTSLYFCASSLSTGSGEKLFFGSGTQLSVL.